The rows below give T cell receptor beta chains drawn from one sample of a study of T cells in Graves' hyperthyroidism and ophthalmopathy. TCRdb itself ran the multiplex PCR reads through MiXCR, one entry per CDR3 protein. The sample lists approximately 570,000 distinct CDR3 sequences, just under 20% occurring once. The source material was blood. Receptor source: a man aged 35-49 years with Graves' ophthalmopathy. The CDR3 runs from the conserved cysteine through the conserved F or W. Fields, in order: V gene, D gene, J gene, clone size, CDR3 length, CDR3 DNA, CDR3 protein. The D gene is left open where the match is weak. Size tells how often a clone was seen (once, few, many) or the class of an expanded clone, and some rows leave it out.

TRBV11-2	NA	TRBJ2-7	NA	19	TGTGCCAGCACCCAACTGGGTAGCCAGCGCTCGTACCGACCCTACGAGCAGTACTTC	CASTQLGSQRSYRPYEQYF
TRBV10-3	NA	TRBJ2-7	NA	15	TGTGCCATCAGTGAGTCACAGGGAAGGGCCTACGAGCAGTACTTC	CAISESQGRAYEQYF
TRBV20-1	TRBD1	TRBJ2-7	many	15	TGCAGTGCGCAAGACAGGGGAGGCCCCTCCTACGAGCAGTACTTC	CSAQDRGGPSYEQYF
TRBV13	TRBD1	TRBJ2-7	many	16	TGTGCCAGCAGCTTAGTCCCGGGACAGGGATCCTACGAGCAGTACTTC	CASSLVPGQGSYEQYF
TRBV7-9	NA	TRBJ2-2	NA	15	TGTGCCAGCAGCTTAGAGAAGAGGCCTACCGGGGAGCTGTTTTTT	CASSLEKRPTGELFF
TRBV19	TRBD1	TRBJ2-3	NA	15	TGTGCCAGTAGTGGGACAGCGGCTAGCACAGATACGCAGTATTTT	CASSGTAASTDTQYF
TRBV3-1	NA	TRBJ2-3	many	14	TGTGCCAGCAGCTTGGACCCACGCACTCATACGCAGTATTTT	CASSLDPRTHTQYF
TRBV2	TRBD2	TRBJ2-2	many	16	TGTGCCAGCAGGCCGGGACTACCCCCGGGCACCGGGGAGCTGTTTTTT	CASRPGLPPGTGELFF
TRBV7-9	NA	TRBJ2-1	many	16	TGTGCCAGCAGCTTGACAAGGCCACTCTCCTACAATGAGCAGTTCTTC	CASSLTRPLSYNEQFF
TRBV25-1	NA	TRBJ1-2	NA	16	TGTGCCAGCAGTGAATATAAGGGGGAGGGGGGGTATGGCTACACCTTC	CASSEYKGEGGYGYTF
TRBV28	NA	TRBJ1-6	NA	12	TGTGCCAGCAGCCTGTTTTACTCACCCCTCCACTTT	CASSLFYSPLHF
TRBV6-2/TRBV6-3	NA	TRBJ2-7	few	12	TGTGCCAGCAGTTACCGGACGGCCGAGCAGTACTTC	CASSYRTAEQYF
TRBV20-1	NA	TRBJ2-1	few	15	TGCAGTGCTAGTAGAGGCATTGGAGGCTACAATGAGCAGTTCTTC	CSASRGIGGYNEQFF
TRBV7-7	TRBD2	TRBJ2-2	many	17	TGTGCTAGCAGCTTACTAGCGGGGGGACCGAACACCGGGGAGCTGTTTTTT	CASSLLAGGPNTGELFF
TRBV19	NA	TRBJ2-2	NA	15	TGTGCCAGTAGTATGGGTGGGGGGCGCACCGGGGAGCTGTTTTTT	CASSMGGGRTGELFF